These T cell receptor beta chains were read from a single sample in a study of T-cell reconstitution after alpha-beta-depleted transplantation in children. TCRdb itself ran the PCR reads through MiXCR, one entry per CDR3 protein. The sample lists about 200,000 distinct CDR3 sequences; 6.6% were seen once. The sequencing used PBMCs, collected before TCRalphabeta/CD19-depleted stem cell transplant. Receptors were obtained from a boy under 10 years old with acute lymphoblastic leukemia, due to receive a stem cell transplant. Each CDR3 is given with its conserved first and last residue. D genes are given only for firm matches. Rows may omit the clone size; those that give it use once, few, many or a size class.

>TRBV2|TRBJ2-1|NA|TRBD1
TGTGCCAGCACCCCCTCGTGGACAGGTATTAGCAATGAGCAGTTCTTC
CASTPSWTGISNEQFF
>TRBV20-1|TRBJ2-2|NA|NA
TGCAGTGCTAGAGATCGGGCGTGGACAGAGAACACCGGGGAGCTGTTTTTT
CSARDRAWTENTGELFF
>TRBV7-9|TRBJ2-5|many|NA
TGTGCCAGCAGTTTAAGACAGAAAGAGACCCAGTACTTC
CASSLRQKETQYF
>TRBV12-3/TRBV12-4|TRBJ2-7|many|TRBD2
TGTGCCAGCAGTTTAATGCTAGCGGGGATCGACGAGCAGTACTTC
CASSLMLAGIDEQYF
>TRBV2|TRBJ2-1|NA|TRBD1
TGTGCCAGCAGTACCACCGGGACAGGGAACTATGAGCAGTTCTTC
CASSTTGTGNYEQFF
>TRBV7-9|TRBJ2-1|many|NA
TGTGCCAGCACCGGGATTTCATACAATGAGCAGTTCTTC
CASTGISYNEQFF
>TRBV11-2|TRBJ2-5|few|TRBD2
TGTGCCAGCAGCTTCACTAGCGGAGAGGGTGGGGAGACCCAGTACTTC
CASSFTSGEGGETQYF
>TRBV28|TRBJ2-1|many|TRBD2
TGTGCCAGCAGTGCCGGACTAGCGGGAGGTTCAGATGAGCAGTTCTTC
CASSAGLAGGSDEQFF
>TRBV20-1|TRBJ2-1|NA|NA
TGCAGTGCCCTAGCGAAAATATTATACAATGAGCAGTTCTTC
CSALAKILYNEQFF
>TRBV5-5|TRBJ2-3|few|NA
TGTGCCAGCAGCCATATAAGACCTAGTAGCACAGATACGCAGTATTTT
CASSHIRPSSTDTQYF
>TRBV30|TRBJ2-1|NA|NA
TGTGCCTGGACGATAGCGGCCACATACAATGAGCAGTTCTTC
CAWTIAATYNEQFF
>TRBV28|TRBJ2-5|many|NA
TGTGCCAGCACCTCGGGTAGCGGCCTTCTGAAGACCCAGTACTTC
CASTSGSGLLKTQYF
>TRBV28|TRBJ2-1|few|TRBD1
TGTGCCAGCAGGGGGGGACAGGGGGCGTACAATGAGCAGTTCTTC
CASRGGQGAYNEQFF
>TRBV5-5|TRBJ2-2|NA|NA
TGTGCCAGCACCACGAACTCAGGGAACACCGGGGAGCTGTTTTTT
CASTTNSGNTGELFF
>TRBV29-1|TRBJ1-2|many|NA
TGCAGCGTGGGACTGGCGGACTATGGCTACACCTTC
CSVGLADYGYTF
>TRBV11-1|TRBJ2-5|NA|NA
TGTGCCAGCAGCTCAGGCCATCAGCGCCCTCTCCTAGAGACCCAGTACTTC
CASSSGHQRPLLETQYF
>TRBV10-3|TRBJ1-3|many|NA
TGTGCCATCAGTGACCACAGGGAGGGCTCTGGAAACACCATATATTTT
CAISDHREGSGNTIYF
>TRBV28|TRBJ1-1|many|NA
TGTGCCAGCATTGGACAGATGAACACTGAAGCTTTCTTT
CASIGQMNTEAFF
>TRBV20-1|TRBJ2-3|many|TRBD1
TGCAGTGCTAGAGAAGGGGGCGTAGATACGCAGTATTTT
CSAREGGVDTQYF
>TRBV27|TRBJ2-7|few|TRBD1
TGTGCCAGCAGCCGGGACAGGGCGACCTACGAGCAGTACTTC
CASSRDRATYEQYF
>TRBV28|TRBJ1-1|few|NA
TGTGCCAGCAGTTTAATTGGGCAGAACACTGAAGCTTTCTTT
CASSLIGQNTEAFF
>TRBV7-2|TRBJ2-3|many|NA
TGTGCCAGCAGCTTAAGGGACGGAGTAATTGATACGCAGTATTTT
CASSLRDGVIDTQYF
>TRBV5-1|TRBJ2-3|many|TRBD2
TGCGCCAGCAGCGAACCGGGACTAGTCTTTCCAGATACGCAGTATTTT
CASSEPGLVFPDTQYF
>TRBV5-6|TRBJ2-7|few|NA
TGTGCCAGCAGCGGGGCCGGGACTGTCAACTCCTACGAGCAGTACTTC
CASSGAGTVNSYEQYF
>TRBV29-1|TRBJ2-1|NA|TRBD2
TGCAGCGCCGGAGGACTAGTGGGAACCAATGAGCAGTTCTTC
CSAGGLVGTNEQFF
>TRBV7-2|TRBJ2-3|few|TRBD2
TGTGCCAGCAGCTTCCCCGGGACTAGCGGGAGAGATACGCAGTATTTT
CASSFPGTSGRDTQYF
>TRBV7-2|TRBJ1-1|many|TRBD1
TGTGCCAGCAGCTTAGCGGGACAGGGCCTTTTCTACACTGAAGCTTTCTTT
CASSLAGQGLFYTEAFF
>TRBV20-1|TRBJ2-7|few|NA
TGCAGTGCTGTCGGGGGACAGTACGAGCAGTACTTC
CSAVGGQYEQYF
>TRBV28|TRBJ1-2|NA|NA
TGTGCCAGCAACCCCCCAGGGGCTTTCTATGGCTACACCTTC
CASNPPGAFYGYTF
>TRBV20-1|TRBJ2-1|many|TRBD2
TGCAGTGCCAGAGGGCAGCGGGAGGCCTCCTTCAATGAGCAGTTCTTC
CSARGQREASFNEQFF
>TRBV5-1|TRBJ2-7|many|NA
TGCGCCAGCTCCCCAGGTGTCGCATACGAGCAGTACTTC
CASSPGVAYEQYF
>TRBV5-4|TRBJ2-7|many|NA
TGTGCCAGCAGACTCGCGGGAACCTACGAGCAGTACTTC
CASRLAGTYEQYF
>TRBV5-1|TRBJ2-5|NA|NA
TGCGCCAGCAGCTCCGGGGGCCCGGGAGAGACCCAGTACTTC
CASSSGGPGETQYF
>TRBV20-1|TRBJ2-7|few|NA
TGCAGTGCTAGAGCCACTGAATCTTACGAGCAGTACTTC
CSARATESYEQYF
>TRBV11-1|TRBJ2-1|many|TRBD2
TGTGCCAGCAGCTTAGGGAAAAGCGGGACCCTCTACAATGAGCAGTTCTTC
CASSLGKSGTLYNEQFF
>TRBV7-2|TRBJ2-1|few|NA
TGTGCCAGCAGCTGGGCCCGGTCAGGCGCCTACAATGAGCAGTTCTTC
CASSWARSGAYNEQFF
>TRBV28|TRBJ1-2|many|NA
TGTGCCAGCAGTTTACGTCAGGAGAATGGCTACACCTTC
CASSLRQENGYTF
>TRBV7-2|TRBJ2-3|many|NA
TGTGCCAGCAGCTTAAGCGGCGCCCTTAGCACAGATACGCAGTATTTT
CASSLSGALSTDTQYF
>TRBV10-1|TRBJ2-2|few|TRBD1
TGCGCCACCCGACAGGGTTCGAACACCGGGGAGCTGTTTTTT
CATRQGSNTGELFF
>TRBV7-9|TRBJ1-4|NA|TRBD1
TGTGCCAGCAGCGACGGGACAGGGGTGGCGGAAAAACTGTTTTTT
CASSDGTGVAEKLFF
>TRBV27|TRBJ2-1|NA|TRBD1
TGTGCCAGCAGTTTCCCAACCGACAGGGTGTCCTACAATGAGCAGTTCTTC
CASSFPTDRVSYNEQFF
>TRBV9|TRBJ2-1|many|NA
TGTGCCAGCAACCGAGAAGGGGGGCCCTACAATGAGCAGTTCTTC
CASNREGGPYNEQFF
>TRBV5-1|TRBJ1-1|many|NA
TGCGCCAGCAGCTTCAGGGGAACTGAAGCTTTCTTT
CASSFRGTEAFF
>TRBV19|TRBJ2-7|NA|NA
TGTGCCAGTAGTATTAAGGGAACCTACGAGCAGTACTTC
CASSIKGTYEQYF
>TRBV7-8|TRBJ2-1|NA|NA
TGTGCCAGCAGCATAAGTGGATCAGGGTATGAGCAGTTCTTC
CASSISGSGYEQFF
>TRBV5-5|TRBJ2-7|many|NA
TGTGCCAGCAGCTTGTCCCCAGCCTACGAGCAGTACTTC
CASSLSPAYEQYF
>TRBV7-8|TRBJ2-7|many|NA
TGTGCCAGCAGCCCTCGGACGGTTAAAGGGTATGACGAGCAGTACTTC
CASSPRTVKGYDEQYF
>TRBV7-9|TRBJ2-7|many|TRBD2
TGTGCCAGCAGCTGGAGCGGGATGGAGCAGTACTTC
CASSWSGMEQYF
>TRBV5-1|TRBJ2-1|many|NA
TGCGCCAGCAGCTTAAGTTTGTTTTCCAATGAGCAGTTCTTC
CASSLSLFSNEQFF
>TRBV20-1|TRBJ2-1|many|TRBD2
TGCAGTCTGTCGGGGGGGCTAGCGGGAGCTAATGAGCAGTTCTTC
CSLSGGLAGANEQFF
>TRBV20-1|TRBJ2-3|many|TRBD2
TGCAGTGCTACCGGGACTAGCGGGATAACAGATACGCAGTATTTT
CSATGTSGITDTQYF
>TRBV7-2|TRBJ2-7|few|NA
TGTGCCAGCAGCTTAGCGCCCCCCAACGAGCAGTACTTC
CASSLAPPNEQYF
>TRBV7-6|TRBJ2-5|few|NA
TGTGCCAGCACCTCGGGGTATAGGGAGACCCAGTACTTC
CASTSGYRETQYF
>TRBV7-2|TRBJ2-1|many|TRBD2
TGTGCCAGCAGCTTTCCGGGACTAGCCAAAAATGAGCAGTTCTTC
CASSFPGLAKNEQFF